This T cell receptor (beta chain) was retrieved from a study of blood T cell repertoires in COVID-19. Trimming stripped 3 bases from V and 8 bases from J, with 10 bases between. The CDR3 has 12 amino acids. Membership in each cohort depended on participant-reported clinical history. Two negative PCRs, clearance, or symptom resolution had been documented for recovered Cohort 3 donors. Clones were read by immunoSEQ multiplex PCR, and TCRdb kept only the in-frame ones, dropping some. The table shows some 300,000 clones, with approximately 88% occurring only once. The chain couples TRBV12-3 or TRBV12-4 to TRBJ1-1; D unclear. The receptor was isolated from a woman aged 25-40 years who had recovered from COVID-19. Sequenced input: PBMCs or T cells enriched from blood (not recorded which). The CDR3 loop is CASSFVRGEAFF. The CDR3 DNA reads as TGTGCCAGCAGTTTTGTACGCGGAGAAGCTTTCTTT.